This T cell receptor beta chain is drawn from a study of monozygotic twins with inflammatory bowel disease. Study-wide findings and caveats: Researchers report that IBD patients shared fewer clonotypes with others than healthy twins, especially amid disease activity. There was no way to distinguish the different T cell subtypes.

In the case of this clonotype: Its antigen is undetermined.

Germline loops: CDR1 SGHDT, CDR2 YYEEEE. The CDR3 has 14 residues. Whole-blood RNA isolation (total RNA) proceeded without T cell sorting. Researchers used approximately 3.5 ug of total RNA for each TCR library. TCRdb reanalyzed the 5' RACE reads, giving one entry per CDR3 protein sequence and no DNA. This sample's table reports roughly 120,000 distinct CDR3 sequences. The source of this sequence is a human donor with ulcerative colitis or Crohn's disease, or a healthy co-twin of an affected twin (not recorded which). Sequencing was done on a sample of blood. The chain is built from TRBV5-6 and TRBJ2-7; TCRdb designates TRBD1, a call that cannot be tested without DNA. This CDR3 reads CASSAGTGLIEQYF.